The 10 T cell receptor beta chains below were found in one sample sequenced in a study of blood T cell repertoires in COVID-19. The protocol was immunoSEQ multiplex PCR, while the TCRdb copy is restricted to in-frame clones and leaves out a portion. The table lists roughly 230,000 clones, about 91% of them singletons, with roughly 4.5% in the top ten. The sequenced material came from peripheral blood. These TCRs come from a woman aged 40 to 49 who had recovered from COVID-19.

The chain employs TRBV10-1 and TRBJ1-4; D gene uncertain. Germline V gives CDR1 WNHNN, CDR2 SYGVQD (reference sequence). The CDR3 loop spans 12 amino acids. Trimming shortened V by 9 bases and J by 6 bases, and 11 bases separated the two germline ends. In DNA form, the CDR3 reads TGCGCCAGGGTCCACCGAGATGAAAAACTGTTTTTT. Translation gives CARVHRDEKLFF.

The rearrangement uses TRBV28 and TRBJ2-7, with D maybe TRBD2 (7 bases). V was pared by 4 bases and J by 3 bases, with 13 bases between. Per germline, CDR1 MDHEN and CDR2 SYDVKM. The CDR3 spans 14 residues. The CDR3 loop reads CASSWGGAYYEQYF. CDR3 nucleotides: TGTGCCAGCAGTTGGGGGGGCGCATACTACGAGCAGTACTTC.

The rearrangement links TRBV9 to TRBJ2-1, with D hard to call. CDR3 length equals 13 residues. Per germline, CDR1 SGDLS and CDR2 YYNGEE. Trimming removed 2 bases at V and 1 base at J, with 4 bases between. CDR3 amino acids: CASSVESYNEQFF. The CDR3 DNA sequence: TGTGCCAGCAGCGTGGAGTCCTACAATGAGCAGTTCTTC.

The J gene is TRBJ2-7, the V gene TRBV30; a weak D match, TRBD1 (6 bases). Germline V lookup: CDR1 GTSNPN, CDR2 SVGIG (reference sequence). This CDR3 is 13 amino acids long. Trimming shortened V by 2 bases and J by 1 base, and 9 bases separated the two germline ends. The CDR3 region has the DNA TGTGCCTGGAGTTTTGGACAGTCCTACGAGCAGTACGTC. Its protein is CAWSFGQSYEQYV.

V and J are TRBV13 and TRBJ2-5; 8 nucleotides align to TRBD2. The CDR3 covers 13 residues. V dropped 3 bases and J dropped 5; count of bases not matched to a gene: 2. The germline gives CDR1 PRHDT, CDR2 FYEKMQ (reference sequence). Written as DNA, the CDR3 is TGTGCCAGCAGCTTCCCGGGGGGGGAGACCCAGTACTTC. It translates to CASSFPGGETQYF.

This rearrangement joins TRBV5-1 to TRBJ2-3; the D is unclear. V lost 0 bases and J lost 5, with 13 bases in between. CDR3 length equals 15 residues. The V gene's germline CDR1 is SGHRS and CDR2 YFSETQ. The CDR3 protein is CASSLEAPELDTQYF. Written as DNA, the CDR3 is TGCGCCAGCAGCTTGGAAGCTCCGGAGCTAGATACGCAGTATTTT.

This chain links TRBV2 with TRBJ2-3; 9 nucleotides agree with TRBD2. With 6 bases clipped from V and 1 base from J, the junction kept 5 bases outside the gene matches. CDR3 size: 15 residues. Germline CDR1 SNHLY, CDR2 FYNNEI. CDR3 amino acids: CASSGLAIRTDTQYF. The CDR3 nucleotides are TGTGCCAGCAGCGGACTAGCGATCCGCACAGATACGCAGTATTTT.

The rearrangement links TRBV14 to TRBJ2-1; 15 positions agree with TRBD2. The junction had 5 bases not matched to a gene; V was cut back by 3 bases and J by 2 bases. This CDR3 is built from 18 residues. The germline CDR1 and CDR2 sequences are SGHDN and FVKESK. CDR3 sequence reads: CASSQRTSGRGPYNEQFF. The CDR3 DNA follows: TGTGCCAGCAGCCAGAGGACTAGCGGGAGGGGACCCTACAATGAGCAGTTCTTC.

The chain uses TRBV18 and TRBJ1-1; 7 bases align to TRBD1. CDR3 size: 14 residues. V gave up 1 base and J gave up 1 base; unmatched junction bases: 0. Germline V gene lookup returns CDR1 KGHSH and CDR2 LQKENI. CDR3 in amino acids: CASSPRQGNTEAFF. CDR3 DNA sequence: TGTGCCAGCTCACCACGACAGGGGAACACTGAAGCTTTCTTT.

This clone has a handful of counts. V and J are TRBV7-9 and TRBJ1-1; D unclear. V lost 3 bases and J lost 5, with 7 bases in between. Germline V lookup: CDR1 SEHNR, CDR2 FQNEAQ (reference sequence). This CDR3 is 12 amino acids long. The CDR3 DNA follows: TGTGCCAGCAGCTTCGGTAGTACTGAAGCTTTCTTT. It is translated as CASSFGSTEAFF.